This T cell receptor (beta chain) appears in the sequencing data of a study of regulatory T cells in long-lasting Graves disease. Study-level results: Accuracy might have suffered from few samples.

Researchers made TCR beta libraries by using iRepertoire HTBI primers and running Arm-PCR on CDR3 regions. TCRdb used MiXCR to reprocess the multiplex PCR reads, holding one entry per CDR3 protein. The sample carries about 470,000 distinct CDR3 sequences, about 15% recorded once. This CDR3 has 14 residues. The germline V gene has CDR1 SGHNT and CDR2 YENEEA. The ends were cut back, 5 bases at V and 0 bases at J, with 11 bases in the middle. This clonotype was seen repeatedly, ten times or more. The target antigen is unknown. Indicated time point: newly diagnosed GD, antithyroid drugs for less than 3 months. After RNA was extracted from PBMCs, the TCR library was made from it. Separately, the same data were catalogued under a study of T cells in Graves' hyperthyroidism and ophthalmopathy.

This specimen was peripheral blood mononuclear cells (PBMCs), taken at new diagnosis, from a patient treated with antithyroid drugs. The chain carries TRBV11-3 and TRBJ2-7; D tentatively fits TRBD1 or TRBD2 (5 bases each). This sequence was found in a woman in her thirties with Graves disease. This CDR3 is CASSQTGTSYEQYF. Here the CDR3 DNA reads TGTGCCAGCAGCCAGACCGGGACCTCCTACGAGCAGTACTTC.